One and the same sample provided the 24 T cell receptor beta chains below, sequenced in a study of follicular helper T cells after annual influenza vaccination. Time point meaning: 2015-2016 season, pre-vaccination. Sequencing was performed with immunoSEQ multiplex PCR; in TCRdb, only in-frame clones are kept and a portion is missing. The sample gives 9,500 to 15,000 clones, over 70% of which show up once; 3% to 4.5% is in the top ten. The specimen was CXCR5+ CD38- circulating T follicular helper cells from blood, collected on the day of influenza vaccination. The subset is: circulating Tfh, non-naive CD4+CXCR5+PD-1+ (ICOS+CD38+ or ICOS-CD38-). The receptor set was obtained from an adult who received the influenza vaccine.

This chain connects TRBV7-2 to TRBJ2-3, with 9 bases matching TRBD2. V trimming: 7 bases; J trimming: 2 bases; junction bases outside the gene matches: 10. This CDR3 has 16 amino acids. Per germline, CDR1 SGHTA and CDR2 FQGNSA. The CDR3 here is CASNLGAGGPTDTQYF. The CDR3 bases are TGTGCCAGCAACTTGGGGGCGGGGGGGCCCACAGATACGCAGTATTTT. The whole variable domain, remainder taken from reference TRBV7-2 and TRBJ2-3, is GAGVSQSPSNKVTEKGKDVELRCDPISGHTALYWYRQSLGQGLEFLIYFQGNSAPDKSGLPSDRFSAERTGGSVSTLTIQRTQQEDSAVYLCASNLGAGGPTDTQYFGPGTRLTVL.

J is TRBJ1-1 and V is TRBV15; 9 nucleotides align to TRBD1. After removal of 5 bases from V and 5 bases from J, the junction contained 9 bases not matched to a gene. CDR1 is LNHNV, CDR2 YYDKDF, per germline (reference sequence). CDR3 length equals 15 residues. CDR3 region: CATSVEPGQGTEAFF. The CDR3 nucleotides are TGTGCCACCAGCGTCGAACCGGGACAGGGTACTGAAGCTTTCTTT.

This clone turned up a few times. V usage is TRBV1 and J usage is TRBJ2-7; the DNA was not used to check the table's D call, TRBD1. TRBV1 is reported as a pseudogene. The CDR3 extends over 18 amino acids. DNA for the CDR3: TGCACCAGCAGCCATACCCCCCGGGCGGGACAGCATTTCTACGAGCAGTACTTC. Translation: CTSSHTPRAGQHFYEQYF.

V and J are TRBV6-5 and TRBJ1-6, with 8 bases fitting TRBD1. V lost 6 bases and J lost 5; bases outside the gene matches: 6. CDR1 is MNHEY, CDR2 SVGAGI, per germline. There are 15 residues in the CDR3. CDR3 loop: CASRTPGGNNSPLHF. CDR3 DNA sequence: TGTGCCAGCAGGACCCCAGGGGGCAATAATTCACCCCTCCACTTT.

This clone was counted between two and nine times. At the DNA level, this CDR3 is encoded by other sequences in the same sample as well. The V gene is TRBV7-9, the J gene TRBJ1-2; D gene uncertain. Trimming took 2 bases from V and 5 from J, leaving 6 bases between them. The CDR3 has 12 amino acids. In germline, CDR1 is SEHNR, CDR2 FQNEAQ (reference sequence). CDR3 loop: CASSLSGYGYTF. The CDR3 nucleotides are TGTGCCAGCAGCTTAAGCGGTTATGGCTACACCTTC.

The gene calls are TRBV11-2 and TRBJ2-1; D call uncertain. Germline CDR1 reads SGHAT; CDR2 reads FQNNGV. The CDR3 covers 15 residues. Trimming shortened V by 1 base and J by 0 bases, and 7 bases separated the two germline ends. The CDR3 sequence: CASSLGSNSYNEQFF. Here the CDR3 DNA reads TGTGCCAGCAGCTTAGGGTCAAACTCCTACAATGAGCAGTTCTTC.

This sequence joins TRBV10-3 and TRBJ2-7; weak D call: TRBD1 (6 bases). The V and J ends lost 10 bases and 2 bases respectively, with 15 bases between them. Germline V gene data show CDR1 as ENHRY and CDR2 as SYGVKD. The CDR3 is made up of 13 amino acids. The CDR3 reads CATHEGVTYEQYF. For the CDR3, the DNA is TGTGCCACACATGAGGGGGTCACCTACGAGCAGTACTTC.

The rearrangement links TRBV12-5 to TRBJ2-1; the D gene could be TRBD1 or TRBD2 (5 bases each). Germline V gene lookup returns CDR1 LGHNT and CDR2 FRNRAP. V lost 7 bases and J lost 2, with 15 bases in between. The CDR3 is 15 residues long. The CDR3 here is CASAPRGATYNEQFF. CDR3 DNA: TGTGCTAGTGCCCCCCGAGGGGCAACCTACAATGAGCAGTTCTTC.

The chain recombines TRBV5-6 with TRBJ2-5; D is perhaps TRBD1 or TRBD2 (5 bases each). This CDR3 is 12 amino acids long. Germline V gene lookup returns CDR1 SGHDT and CDR2 YYEEEE. Between the trimmed V and J ends, which lost 1 base and 11 bases, there was a span of 12 bases. Here the CDR3 reads CASSLSRGRQYF. The CDR3, as DNA: TGTGCCAGCAGCTTGAGTAGGGGACGTCAGTACTTC.

The J gene is TRBJ1-2, the V gene TRBV6-6; possibly TRBD1 for D (5 bases). Trimming shortened V by 4 bases and J by 7 bases, and 10 bases separated the two germline ends. Germline V gene lookup returns CDR1 MNHNY and CDR2 SVGAGI (reference sequence). This CDR3 comprises 12 residues. CDR3 DNA sequence: TGTGCCAGCAGTTGGGGTGGGACTGGCTACACCTTC. It translates to CASSWGGTGYTF.

The chain couples TRBV5-1 to TRBJ1-2; D call uncertain. Trimming left V 4 bases short and J 2 bases short, with 18 bases between. This CDR3 is 16 amino acids long. Germline loops: CDR1 SGHRS, CDR2 YFSETQ. CDR3 protein: CASSNPGRNANYGYTF. The CDR3 nucleotides are TGCGCCAGCAGCAACCCCGGGAGAAACGCAAACTATGGCTACACCTTC.

This clone appeared a single time. The J gene is TRBJ2-5, the V gene TRBV28, with TRBD2 as a possible D gene (5 bases). Germline CDR1 and CDR2: MDHEN and SYDVKM. This CDR3 contains 10 residues. The V end lost 5 bases, the J end lost 7 bases, and 5 bases lay between the germline ends. The DNA of the CDR3 is TGTGCCAGCAGTCGGGGGACCCAGTACTTC. Protein: CASSRGTQYF.

This chain joins TRBV28 and TRBJ1-4; TRBD1 might be the D (5 bases). The V and J ends lost 3 bases and 6 bases respectively, with 11 bases between them. This CDR3 has 14 amino acids. From germline, CDR1 is MDHEN and CDR2 SYDVKM. The CDR3 reads CASSFLEGYEKLFF. The CDR3 region has the DNA TGTGCCAGCAGTTTTCTAGAGGGGTATGAAAAACTGTTTTTT. The full variable domain, its missing parts supplied by reference TRBV28 and TRBJ1-4, is DVKVTQSSRYLVKRTGEKVFLECVQDMDHENMFWYRQDPGLGLRLIYFSYDVKMKEKGDIPEGYSVSREKKERFSLILESASTNQTSMYLCASSFLEGYEKLFFGSGTQLSVL.

The count of this clone is one. The V call is TRBV6-1, the J call TRBJ1-2, with TRBD1 matching 10 bases. Germline V gene sequence: CDR1 MNHNS, CDR2 SASEGT. CDR3 size: 14 residues. Unmatched junction bases numbered 3, after V lost 6 bases and J lost 2 bases. The CDR3 loop reads CASRPDRGNYGYTF. The CDR3 DNA sequence: TGTGCCAGCAGGCCGGACAGGGGGAACTATGGCTACACCTTC.

This chain uses TRBV27 with TRBJ1-1; 7 bases are a match to TRBD1. Germline V lookup: CDR1 MNHEY, CDR2 SMNVEV (reference sequence). V dropped 5 bases and J dropped 8; count of bases not matched to a gene: 11. This CDR3 has 14 residues. CDR3 amino acids: CASSQKWDSLEAFF. The CDR3 nucleotides read TGTGCCAGCAGTCAAAAGTGGGACAGTCTGGAAGCTTTCTTT.

The CDR3 reads CASSQGGQGHEQYF. In nucleotides, the CDR3 is TGCGCCAGCAGCCAAGGGGGACAGGGACACGAGCAGTACTTC. The chain recombines TRBV4-3 with TRBJ2-7; 9 nucleotides align to TRBD1. The CDR3 sequence is 14 residues long. J lost 5 bases, V lost 1 base, and 3 bases had no gene match. Germline CDR1 reads LGHNA; CDR2 reads YSLEER.

This rearrangement joins TRBV28 to TRBJ2-3; 14 bases are shared with TRBD2. This CDR3 is built from 18 residues. Germline V CDR1 and CDR2: MDHEN, SYDVKM. The ends lost 5 bases at V and 3 bases at J; junction bases unmatched: 10. CDR3 coding DNA: TGTGCCAGCAGTCTCGGGACTAGCGGGGGCTCCGGTACAGATACGCAGTATTTT. Its translation is CASSLGTSGGSGTDTQYF.

This clone was seen only a few times. The rearrangement uses TRBV7-9 and TRBJ1-2; D gene unclear. The V and J ends lost 5 bases and 3 bases respectively, with 10 bases between them. Germline-derived CDR1 and CDR2 are SEHNR and FQNEAQ (reference sequence). The CDR3 runs 13 residues. The CDR3 DNA reads TGTGCCAGCAGCCCTAACGGGTACTATGGCTACACCTTC. Protein sequence: CASSPNGYYGYTF.

The gene calls are TRBV29-1 and TRBJ1-2; 8 positions agree with TRBD1. CDR3 length equals 13 residues. The junction had 4 bases not matched to a gene; V was cut back by 0 bases and J by 7 bases. Germline-derived CDR1 and CDR2 are SQVTM and ANQGSEA. In nucleotides, the CDR3 is TGCAGCGTTGAAGATCTAGGACAGGGTGGCTACACCTTC. Amino acid sequence: CSVEDLGQGGYTF. Filled out from reference TRBV29-1 and TRBJ1-2, the complete variable domain reads SAVISQKPSRDICQRGTSLTIQCQVDSQVTMMFWYRQQPGQSLTLIATANQGSEATYESGFVIDKFPISRPNLTFSTLTVSNMSPEDSSIYLCSVEDLGQGGYTFGSGTRLTVV.

This chain joins TRBV7-2 and TRBJ1-5, with D possibly TRBD1 on 5 matching bases. Germline-derived CDR1 and CDR2 are SGHTA and FQGNSA. Trimming pared 5 bases from V and 8 bases from J, leaving 19 bases between. The CDR3 is made up of 15 amino acids. CDR3 nucleotide sequence: TGTGCCAGCAGCCCCGGGCCAGTGGGAGGGGAGCCCCAGCATTTT. Encoded protein: CASSPGPVGGEPQHF. The complete variable domain, with remaining parts taken from reference TRBV7-2 and TRBJ1-5, reads GAGVSQSPSNKVTEKGKDVELRCDPISGHTALYWYRQSLGQGLEFLIYFQGNSAPDKSGLPSDRFSAERTGGSVSTLTIQRTQQEDSAVYLCASSPGPVGGEPQHFGDGTRLSIL.

The chain employs TRBV6-1 and TRBJ1-4; a weak D match, TRBD1 (5 bases). The CDR3 is 15 amino acids. Per germline, CDR1 MNHNS and CDR2 SASEGT. Trimming took 6 bases from V and 4 from J, leaving 15 bases between them. The CDR3 is CASSPGGIFNEKLFF. DNA of the CDR3: TGTGCCAGCAGCCCCGGGGGAATCTTTAATGAAAAACTGTTTTTT.

This rearrangement joins TRBV13 to TRBJ1-1; D remains unclear. Trimming took 2 bases from V and 1 from J, leaving 8 bases between them. Germline CDR1 reads PRHDT; CDR2 reads FYEKMQ (reference sequence). This CDR3 is 14 amino acids long. CDR3 loop: CASSLLSENTEAFF. The CDR3, as DNA: TGTGCCAGCAGCTTACTCTCCGAGAACACTGAAGCTTTCTTT.

The CDR3 spells CASSSRLAGGQSYNEQFF. In nucleotides, the CDR3 is TGTGCCAGCAGCTCCCGACTAGCGGGGGGGCAATCCTACAATGAGCAGTTCTTC. The chain uses TRBV11-2 and TRBJ2-1, with TRBD2 matching 14 bases. The CDR3 extends over 18 amino acids. Trimming cost V 4 bases and J 1 base; bases outside gene matches: 6. Germline V gene data show CDR1 as SGHAT and CDR2 as FQNNGV.

This chain joins TRBV6-1 and TRBJ1-2, with a tentative D call TRBD1 (6 bases). V was shortened by 6 bases and J by 2 bases, with 10 bases between the two germline ends. The CDR3 loop spans 13 amino acids. Looked up from germline, CDR1 is MNHNS and CDR2 is SASEGT. CDR3 sequence reads: CASSHDRNYGYTF. CDR3 nucleotide sequence: TGTGCCAGCAGCCACGACAGGAACTATGGCTACACCTTC.